These 4 T cell receptor beta chains share one sample of origin, sequenced in a study of blood T cell repertoires in COVID-19. Repertoires were generated with immunoSEQ multiplex PCR, while TCRdb's copy carries only in-frame clones and drops some. Among 45,000 to 50,000 clones listed, around four fifths were seen once. Source material: peripheral blood. All receptors come from a man aged 60 to 69 with active COVID-19.

This clone was recorded only once. The chain couples TRBV6-1 to TRBJ1-3; D not certain. The germline V and J ends were trimmed by 0 bases and 0 bases, with 9 bases remaining between them. Germline V gene lookup returns CDR1 MNHNS and CDR2 SASEGT. CDR3 length: 16 amino acids. The CDR3 protein is CASSEAARSSGNTIYF. CDR3 sequence (DNA): TGTGCCAGCAGTGAAGCTGCTCGGAGCTCTGGAAACACCATATATTTT.

The chain recombines TRBV6-1 with TRBJ2-7; 8 nucleotides agree with TRBD1. Germline CDR1 MNHNS, CDR2 SASEGT. The junction had 11 bases not matched to a gene; V was cut back by 1 base and J by 6 bases. The CDR3 contains 16 residues. This chain's CDR3 is CASSEEAGGRGGEQYF. Written as DNA, the CDR3 is TGTGCCAGCAGTGAAGAGGCAGGGGGCAGGGGTGGCGAGCAGTACTTC.

The chain joins TRBV7-6 to TRBJ2-2; TRBD1 is a possible D gene (7 bases). Germline CDR1 and CDR2: SGHVS and FNYEAQ. Trimming shortened V by 2 bases and J by 4 bases, and 14 bases separated the two germline ends. The CDR3 is 16 amino acids. CDR3 protein: CASSLFGGGGTGELFF. The DNA of the CDR3 is TGTGCCAGCAGCTTATTCGGAGGGGGCGGCACCGGGGAGCTGTTTTTT.

The chain links TRBV5-4 to TRBJ2-5; perhaps TRBD2 as D (7 bases). V gave up 0 bases and J gave up 5 bases, with 11 bases separating them. CDR1 SGHNT and CDR2 YYREEE come from the germline V gene (reference sequence). The CDR3 covers 14 residues. CDR3 bases: TGTGCCAGCAGCTTGGGAGGGGGGGAGGAGACCCAGTACTTC. It codes for CASSLGGGEETQYF.